These 13 T cell receptor beta chains were sequenced from one sample in a study of graft-versus-host responses after intestinal transplantation. Sequenced by immunoSEQ multiplex PCR; TCRdb stores in-frame clones only, minus some. The table shows more than 90,000 clones, with approximately 90% occurring only once. No antigen has been assigned to these receptors. Sample: unstimulated CD4+ T cells sorted from spleen or lymph node cells, taken before transplant. These receptors all come from a human donor who was the organ donor for an intestinal transplant.

The chain recombines TRBV27 with TRBJ1-2; D gene ambiguous. The germline gives CDR1 MNHEY, CDR2 SMNVEV (reference sequence). The CDR3 loop spans 13 amino acids. The V gene lost 0 bases and the J gene lost 7 bases, with 9 bases spanning the gap. The CDR3 DNA reads as TGTGCCAGCAGTTTATCGTGGACGGGTGGCTACACCTTC. This codes for CASSLSWTGGYTF.

This clone has only a few counts. The chain combines TRBV19 with TRBJ1-4; 7 bases are a match to TRBD1. The CDR3 sequence is 13 residues long. V gave up 7 bases and J gave up 7 bases; unmatched junction bases: 6. Germline V lookup: CDR1 LNHDA, CDR2 SQIVND (reference sequence). CDR3 bases: TGTGCCAGTAAGGGGGCACCAACTGAAAAACTGTTTTTT. Protein sequence: CASKGAPTEKLFF.

The rearrangement links TRBV7-2 to TRBJ2-3; 7 positions match TRBD2. Germline-derived CDR1 and CDR2 are SGHTA and FQGNSA. The CDR3 loop spans 12 amino acids. After removal of 3 bases from V and 14 bases from J, the junction contained 8 bases not matched to a gene. The CDR3 region has the DNA TGTGCCAGCAGCTTGGATAGCGGGTCACCGTATTTT. It encodes CASSLDSGSPYF.

The chain couples TRBV5-5 to TRBJ2-5; 11 positions agree with TRBD1. V was clipped by 4 bases and J by 3 bases; unmatched bases: 5. The CDR3 consists of 15 residues. The germline CDR1 and CDR2 sequences are SGHKS and YYEKEE (reference sequence). The CDR3 DNA reads as TGTGCCAGCAGCGGATGGACAGGGGGCGAAGAGACCCAGTACTTC. This gives the protein CASSGWTGGEETQYF.

The chain combines TRBV29-1 with TRBJ1-1; possible D gene TRBD1, 5 bases. The length of the CDR3 is 12 residues. Trimming removed 3 bases at V and 4 bases at J, with 9 bases between. CDR1 is SQVTM and CDR2 is ANQGSEA in the germline V gene. As DNA, the CDR3 is TGCAGCGTTGACAGGGTGGCCACTGAAGCTTTCTTT. Its protein is CSVDRVATEAFF.

The chain joins TRBV30 to TRBJ1-2, with 9 bases matching TRBD1. The CDR3 loop spans 14 amino acids. V shed 3 bases, J shed 0 bases, and the junction held 2 bases outside the gene matches. Germline V gives CDR1 GTSNPN, CDR2 SVGIG (reference sequence). The CDR3 nucleotides read TGTGCCTGGAGGGGACAGGGAGCTAACTATGGCTACACCTTC. This gives the protein CAWRGQGANYGYTF.

This rearrangement joins TRBV30 to TRBJ2-3; possible D gene TRBD1, 5 bases. The CDR3 is 15 amino acids. Germline loops: CDR1 GTSNPN, CDR2 SVGIG (reference sequence). V was pared by 2 bases and J by 2 bases, with 14 bases between. CDR3 DNA: TGTGCCTGGAGTCCAACAGGCCGCATCACAGATACGCAGTATTTT. Translating it yields CAWSPTGRITDTQYF.

The rearrangement links TRBV5-1 to TRBJ2-1, with D unclear. Germline-derived CDR1 and CDR2 are SGHRS and YFSETQ. The CDR3 totals 11 residues. Trimming cost V 2 bases and J 9 bases, with 6 bases left between them. This CDR3 is CASSLYGEQFF. The CDR3, as DNA: TGCGCCAGCAGCTTATACGGTGAGCAGTTCTTC.

As for this clone: This specimen includes other DNA sequences encoding the same CDR3. The chain is built from TRBV7-2 and TRBJ1-4, with 10 nucleotides matching TRBD1. The CDR3 totals 15 residues. The J segment lost 7 bases and the V segment lost 4 bases, leaving 6 bases of the junction unmatched. Germline CDR1 reads SGHTA; CDR2 reads FQGNSA. For the CDR3, the DNA is TGTGCCAGCAGCTCGGGGACAGGGGTTACTGAAAAACTGTTTTTT. As protein: CASSSGTGVTEKLFF.

V and J are TRBV11-2 and TRBJ2-1, with 8 positions matching TRBD2. V lost 5 bases to trimming and J lost 8 bases; unmatched junction nucleotides: 17. Germline V lookup: CDR1 SGHAT, CDR2 FQNNGV. The CDR3 runs to 17 residues. CDR3 protein: CASSHLSKGLAHDEQFF. As DNA, the CDR3 is TGTGCCAGCAGCCATCTTTCTAAAGGACTAGCACACGATGAGCAGTTCTTC.

The chain uses TRBV12-5 and TRBJ1-1; D remains unclear. Deletions cut 0 bases from V and 1 base from J, with 9 bases between. Looked up from germline, CDR1 is LGHNT and CDR2 is FRNRAP. The CDR3 is made up of 15 amino acids. The CDR3 coding sequence is TGTGCTAGTGGTTTGGTCCTGGGCCCGAACACTGAAGCTTTCTTT. Its protein product is CASGLVLGPNTEAFF.

The chain is built from TRBV7-9 and TRBJ1-1, with 7 bases that match TRBD1. This CDR3 contains 15 residues. Per germline, CDR1 SEHNR and CDR2 FQNEAQ (reference sequence). The V gene end was trimmed by 1 base and the J gene end by 8 bases; junction bases not matched to a gene: 10. The CDR3 is CASSLVPRTGLEAFF. CDR3 bases: TGTGCCAGCAGCTTAGTTCCCCGGACAGGCCTCGAAGCTTTCTTT.

This clone was counted a few times. The junction differs from germline at one of its ends, possibly a read error. The chain links TRBV6-6 to TRBJ2-2; 7 positions match TRBD2. The CDR3 has 15 amino acids. From germline, CDR1 is MNHNY and CDR2 SVGAGI (reference sequence). The DNA for the CDR3 is TGTGCCAGCAGTATTGCACTAGCGAAAACCGGGGAGCTGTTTTTT. Amino acids: CASSIALAKTGELFF.